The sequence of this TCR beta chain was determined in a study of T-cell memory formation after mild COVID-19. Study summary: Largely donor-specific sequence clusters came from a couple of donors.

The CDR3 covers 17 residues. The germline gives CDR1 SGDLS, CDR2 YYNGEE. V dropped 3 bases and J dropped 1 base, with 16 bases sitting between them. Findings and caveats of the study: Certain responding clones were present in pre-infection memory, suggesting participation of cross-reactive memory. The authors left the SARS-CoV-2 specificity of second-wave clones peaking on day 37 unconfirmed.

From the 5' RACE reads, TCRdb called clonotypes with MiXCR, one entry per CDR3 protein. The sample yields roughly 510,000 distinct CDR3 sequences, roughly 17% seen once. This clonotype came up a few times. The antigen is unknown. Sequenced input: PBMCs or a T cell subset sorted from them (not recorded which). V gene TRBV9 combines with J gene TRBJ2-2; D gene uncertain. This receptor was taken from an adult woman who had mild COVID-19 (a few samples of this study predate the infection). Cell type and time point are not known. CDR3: CASSGLGSGENTGELFF. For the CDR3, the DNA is TGTGCCAGCAGCGGCCTAGGCTCGGGTGAGAACACCGGGGAGCTGTTTTTT.